This T cell receptor beta chain derives from a study of cytomegalovirus exposure and HLA in healthy donors. Study-wide results and limits: Segments of the TCR beta V type were, in most cases, productive about 87% or about 30% of the time in an earlier analysis.

The PCR contained 60 Vbeta and 13 Jbeta primers. This table comes from immunoSEQ multiplex PCR, and its TCRdb copy is limited to in-frame clones, with some not included. Counted here are 150,000 to 200,000 clones, roughly 79% occurring once; the ten biggest clones make up over 13%. On this clone: Its antigen is unknown.

V dropped 3 bases and J dropped 0; count of bases not matched to a gene: 3. Germline CDR1 and CDR2: MGHRA and YSYEKL. This CDR3 has 15 residues. Sample: PBMCs. This TCR derives from a man in his fifties in good health and CMV-seropositive. V gene TRBV4-1 combines with J gene TRBJ2-3, with 7 bases identical to TRBD1. CDR3 loop: CASSHRDRSTDTQYF. The CDR3 DNA follows: TGCGCCAGCAGCCATCGGGACAGAAGCACAGATACGCAGTATTTT.